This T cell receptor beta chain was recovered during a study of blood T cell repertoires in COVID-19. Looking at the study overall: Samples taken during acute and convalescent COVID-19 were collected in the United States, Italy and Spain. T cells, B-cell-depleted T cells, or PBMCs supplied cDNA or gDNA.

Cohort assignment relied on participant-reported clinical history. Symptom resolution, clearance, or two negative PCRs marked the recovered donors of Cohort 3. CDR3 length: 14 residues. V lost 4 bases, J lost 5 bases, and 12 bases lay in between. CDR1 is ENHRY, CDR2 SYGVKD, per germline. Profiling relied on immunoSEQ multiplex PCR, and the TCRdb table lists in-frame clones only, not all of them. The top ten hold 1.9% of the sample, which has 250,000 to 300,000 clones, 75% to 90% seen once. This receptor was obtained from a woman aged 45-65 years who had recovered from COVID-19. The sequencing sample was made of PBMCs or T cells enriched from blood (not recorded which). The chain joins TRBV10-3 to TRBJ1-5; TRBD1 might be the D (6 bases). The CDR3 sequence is CAISGGGEDQPQHF. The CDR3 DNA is TGTGCCATCAGTGGCGGGGGCGAAGATCAGCCCCAGCATTTT.